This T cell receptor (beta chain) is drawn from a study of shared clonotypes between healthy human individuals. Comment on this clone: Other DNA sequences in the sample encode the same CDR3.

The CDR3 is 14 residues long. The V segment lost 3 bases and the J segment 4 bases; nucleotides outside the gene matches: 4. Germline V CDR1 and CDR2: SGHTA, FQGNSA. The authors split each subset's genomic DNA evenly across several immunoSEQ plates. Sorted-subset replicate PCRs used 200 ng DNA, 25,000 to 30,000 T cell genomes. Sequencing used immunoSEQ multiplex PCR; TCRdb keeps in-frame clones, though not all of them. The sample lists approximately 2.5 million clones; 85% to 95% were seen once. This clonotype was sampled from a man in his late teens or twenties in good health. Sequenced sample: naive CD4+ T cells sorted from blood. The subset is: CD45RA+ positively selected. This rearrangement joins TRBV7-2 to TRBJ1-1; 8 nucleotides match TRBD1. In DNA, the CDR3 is TGTGCCAGCAGCTTCGGACAGGGAGTCACTGAAGCTTTCTTT. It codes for CASSFGQGVTEAFF.